These 23 T cell receptor beta chains came from one sample sequenced in a study of shared clonotypes between healthy human individuals. The assay was immunoSEQ multiplex PCR, and TCRdb's table has in-frame clones only and misses some. The data hold more than 400,000 clones, with around 95% observed a single time. Sequences were obtained from naive CD4+ T cells sorted from blood. Documented subset: CD45RA+ positively selected. Receptors originate from a woman between 25 and 40 years old in good health.

This chain joins TRBV28 and TRBJ2-5; 11 bases are a match to TRBD1. V was clipped by 6 bases and J by 5 bases; unmatched bases: 5. CDR3 length: 14 amino acids. Germline assignment: CDR1 MDHEN and CDR2 SYDVKM. CDR3 loop: CASRRTGGVETQYF. DNA of the CDR3: TGTGCCAGCAGAAGGACAGGGGGCGTGGAGACCCAGTACTTC.

This clone came up once. The gene calls are TRBV7-9 and TRBJ2-2; D not resolved. There are 15 residues in the CDR3. V was trimmed by 2 bases and J by 0 bases, leaving 7 bases between them. Germline-derived CDR1 and CDR2 are SEHNR and FQNEAQ (reference sequence). CDR3 bases: TGTGCCAGCAGCTTACGCAACCCGAACACCGGGGAGCTGTTTTTT. Translated: CASSLRNPNTGELFF.

This sequence joins TRBV6-6 and TRBJ2-7; D unclear. The CDR3 contains 14 residues. The V gene lost 5 bases and the J gene lost 6 bases, with 17 bases spanning the gap. Germline CDR1 and CDR2: MNHNY and SVGAGI (reference sequence). The CDR3 here is CASSTRALSVEQYF. In DNA, the CDR3 is TGTGCCAGCAGTACCCGGGCCTTATCTGTCGAGCAGTACTTC.

The V call is TRBV9, the J call TRBJ2-5; D might be TRBD2 (6 bases). Germline V CDR1 and CDR2: SGDLS, YYNGEE. Trimming shortened V by 0 bases and J by 3 bases, and 15 bases separated the two germline ends. This CDR3 spans 16 amino acids. CDR3 nucleotide sequence: TGTGCCAGCAGCGTAGGGGTAGGGGAGGCGGAAGAGACCCAGTACTTC. This sequence encodes CASSVGVGEAEETQYF.

The V and J genes are TRBV2 and TRBJ2-5; D assignment may be TRBD1 or TRBD2 (5 bases each). Germline values: CDR1 SNHLY, CDR2 FYNNEI. CDR3 length: 14 residues. V was clipped by 2 bases and J by 5 bases, with 12 bases between them. The CDR3 nucleotides read TGTGCCAGCAGTGAACAGACCTGGGGGGAGACCCAGTACTTC. As protein: CASSEQTWGETQYF. Together with reference TRBV2 and TRBJ2-5, the CDR3 gives the full variable domain: EPEVTQTPSHQVTQMGQEVILRCVPISNHLYFYWYRQILGQKVEFLVSFYNNEISEKSEIFDDQFSVERPDGSNFTLKIRSTKLEDSAMYFCASSEQTWGETQYFGPGTRLLVL.

CDR3 residues: CASSKQGDNLYGYTF. The CDR3 nucleotides are TGTGCCAGCAGCAAACAGGGAGACAACCTCTATGGCTACACCTTC. This chain links TRBV7-9 with TRBJ1-2, with D perhaps TRBD1 (6 bases). Germline-derived CDR1 and CDR2 are SEHNR and FQNEAQ (reference sequence). The V and J ends lost 5 bases and 4 bases respectively, with 17 bases between them. This CDR3 contains 15 residues.

The CDR3 is CASLGYGEDTEAFF. The CDR3 region has the DNA TGTGCCAGCTTGGGATACGGGGAGGACACTGAAGCTTTCTTT. The chain carries TRBV5-5 and TRBJ1-1, with D unclear. V gave up 7 bases and J gave up 3 bases, with 16 bases separating them. CDR3 length: 14 residues. Looked up from germline, CDR1 is SGHKS and CDR2 is YYEKEE (reference sequence).

The chain carries TRBV5-1 and TRBJ1-1, with no clear D. This CDR3 contains 16 residues. Germline V gene lookup returns CDR1 SGHRS and CDR2 YFSETQ. V was clipped by 0 bases and J by 5 bases, with 17 bases between them. Written as DNA, the CDR3 is TGCGCCAGCAGCTTGGGGACCGGGAGAAGGGAGACTGAAGCTTTCTTT. Translating it yields CASSLGTGRRETEAFF.

The chain couples TRBV28 to TRBJ1-4; TRBD1 aligns across 7 bases. The germline V gene encodes CDR1 MDHEN and CDR2 SYDVKM. The V segment lost 5 bases and the J segment 0 bases; nucleotides outside the gene matches: 21. The CDR3 covers 21 residues. This CDR3 is CASSPEWTGQIFAATNEKLFF. The CDR3 region has the DNA TGTGCCAGCAGTCCAGAATGGACAGGACAGATTTTTGCCGCAACTAATGAAAAACTGTTTTTT.

The chain has TRBV11-2 and TRBJ1-2, with 12 bases aligning to TRBD1. The CDR3 length is 17 residues. Germline trimming cut 6 bases from V and 3 bases from J; bases unmatched to any gene: 11. Germline CDR1 SGHAT, CDR2 FQNNGV. CDR3 region: CASRNTGTGGADYGYTF. In nucleotides, the CDR3 is TGTGCCAGCAGGAATACCGGGACAGGGGGCGCAGACTATGGCTACACCTTC.

This CDR3 reads CASTMWGAREQYF. The CDR3 DNA sequence: TGTGCCAGCACCATGTGGGGGGCACGGGAGCAGTACTTC. J is TRBJ2-7 and V is TRBV6-1, with D perhaps TRBD1 or TRBD2 (6 bases each). Germline assignment: CDR1 MNHNS and CDR2 SASEGT. This CDR3 contains 13 residues. Deletions cut 7 bases from V and 7 bases from J, with 17 bases between.

The gene calls are TRBV27 and TRBJ2-7, with D unclear. V was cut by 6 bases and J by 6 bases, with 15 bases left in between. CDR1 and CDR2 from the germline V gene are MNHEY and SMNVEV (reference sequence). This CDR3 comprises 13 residues. This chain's CDR3 is CASRFDTLGEQYF. CDR3 in DNA: TGTGCCAGCAGATTCGACACCCTTGGCGAGCAGTACTTC.

This chain links TRBV28 with TRBJ1-1; D unresolved. The CDR3 loop spans 11 amino acids. V was shortened by 4 bases and J by 3 bases, with 3 bases between the two germline ends. CDR1 is MDHEN and CDR2 is SYDVKM in the germline V gene. CDR3 nucleotides: TGTGCCAGCAGTTCCCACACTGAAGCTTTCTTT. Its protein is CASSSHTEAFF.

This chain connects TRBV2 to TRBJ2-3; the D gene is possibly TRBD1 (6 bases). V was cut by 10 bases and J by 0 bases, with 14 bases left in between. The CDR3 contains 14 residues. Germline V lookup: CDR1 SNHLY, CDR2 FYNNEI. CDR3 DNA sequence: TGTGCCACGCGTCGACAGGCTAGCACAGATACGCAGTATTTT. This gives the protein CATRRQASTDTQYF. Looking up the rest from reference TRBV2 and TRBJ2-3 gives the full variable domain: EPEVTQTPSHQVTQMGQEVILRCVPISNHLYFYWYRQILGQKVEFLVSFYNNEISEKSEIFDDQFSVERPDGSNFTLKIRSTKLEDSAMYFCATRRQASTDTQYFGPGTRLTVL.

The gene calls are TRBV30 and TRBJ2-5; perhaps D is TRBD1 or TRBD2 (5 bases each). V gave up 0 bases and J gave up 4 bases, with 12 bases separating them. Germline CDR1 GTSNPN, CDR2 SVGIG (reference sequence). CDR3 length: 14 residues. CDR3 in amino acids: CAWSVLGAGETQYF. Written as DNA, the CDR3 is TGTGCCTGGAGTGTACTCGGGGCGGGAGAGACCCAGTACTTC.

The V and J genes are TRBV7-2 and TRBJ1-2; D might be TRBD1 (6 bases). The CDR3 consists of 13 residues. The germline V gene has CDR1 SGHTA and CDR2 FQGNSA. V dropped 5 bases and J dropped 3 bases, with 10 bases sitting between them. The DNA for the CDR3 is TGTGCCAGCAGCCCGGGACAAGACTATGGCTACACCTTC. Protein sequence: CASSPGQDYGYTF.

This chain links TRBV28 with TRBJ2-7, with 10 positions matching TRBD2. V shed 6 bases and J 5 bases; nucleotides not matched to a gene: 7. CDR1 MDHEN and CDR2 SYDVKM come from the germline V gene. The CDR3 consists of 14 residues. The CDR3 sequence is CASSPGTSEDEQYF. CDR3 sequence (DNA): TGTGCCAGCAGCCCCGGGACTAGCGAGGACGAGCAGTACTTC.

The chain employs TRBV30 and TRBJ1-2; D is unresolved. The germline V gene encodes CDR1 GTSNPN and CDR2 SVGIG (reference sequence). The V end lost 3 bases, the J end lost 4 bases, and 12 bases lay between the germline ends. CDR3 size: 13 residues. The DNA of the CDR3 is TGTGCCTGGAGGGATGGCAGCTCCTATGGCTACACCTTC. Translating gives CAWRDGSSYGYTF.

The chain employs TRBV6-6 and TRBJ2-1; TRBD1 matches 9 bases. The CDR3 covers 15 residues. Looked up from germline, CDR1 is MNHNY and CDR2 is SVGAGI (reference sequence). V shed 2 bases, J shed 7 bases, and the junction held 6 bases outside the gene matches. The CDR3 DNA is TGTGCCAGCAGTTACCGGGACAGGGCAGGGAATGAGCAGTTCTTC. Its translation: CASSYRDRAGNEQFF.

The genes are TRBV7-2 and TRBJ2-2; no definite D call. The CDR3 loop spans 14 amino acids. Germline values: CDR1 SGHTA, CDR2 FQGNSA. V dropped 7 bases and J dropped 4 bases, with 13 bases sitting between them. The CDR3 region has the DNA TGTGCCAGCAACCTCCAGAGGTTCACCGGGGAGCTGTTTTTT. This encodes CASNLQRFTGELFF.

The genes are TRBV11-2 and TRBJ2-3; no clear D. Between the trimmed V and J ends, which lost 5 bases and 2 bases, there was a span of 11 bases. The germline CDR1 and CDR2 sequences are SGHAT and FQNNGV. This CDR3 is 14 amino acids long. In nucleotides, the CDR3 is TGTGCCAGCAGCCCCGATCGGGCCACAGATACGCAGTATTTT. It codes for CASSPDRATDTQYF.

In this sample, this clone turned up once. This rearrangement joins TRBV28 to TRBJ1-2; no firm D call. CDR3 length: 13 residues. The germline V gene encodes CDR1 MDHEN and CDR2 SYDVKM. V lost 2 bases to trimming and J lost 4 bases, with 8 bases between them. CDR3 in amino acids: CASSLPDIYGYTF. CDR3 nucleotides: TGTGCCAGCAGTTTACCAGATATCTATGGCTACACCTTC.

The rearrangement uses TRBV2 and TRBJ1-4, with TRBD1 identical over 8 bases. Germline CDR1 reads SNHLY; CDR2 reads FYNNEI. This CDR3 is 13 amino acids long. With V trimmed by 7 bases and J by 17 bases, 15 bases remained unmatched. The CDR3, as DNA: TGTGCCAGCACCCAGGGGTGGCAGGGGGCAAGTTTTTTT. Its translation: CASTQGWQGASFF.